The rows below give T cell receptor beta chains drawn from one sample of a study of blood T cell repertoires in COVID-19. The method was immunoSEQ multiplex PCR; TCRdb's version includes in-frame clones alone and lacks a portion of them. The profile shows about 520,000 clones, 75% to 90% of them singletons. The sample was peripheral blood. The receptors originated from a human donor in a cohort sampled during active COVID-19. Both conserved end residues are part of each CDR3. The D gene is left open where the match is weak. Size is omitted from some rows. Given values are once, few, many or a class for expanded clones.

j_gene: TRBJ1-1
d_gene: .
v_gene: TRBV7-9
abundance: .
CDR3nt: TGTGCCAGCAGCTATTTTGGGGGCAGCACTGAAGCTTTCTTT
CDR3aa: CASSYFGGSTEAFF

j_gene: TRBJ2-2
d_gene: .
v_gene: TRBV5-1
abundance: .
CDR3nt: TGCGCCAGCAGCTTGAGGGGAATCGGGGAGCTGTTTTTT
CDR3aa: CASSLRGIGELFF

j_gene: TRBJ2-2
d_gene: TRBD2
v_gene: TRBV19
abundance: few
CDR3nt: TGTGCCAGTAGTATCCCGCTAGCGGGGACCGGGGAGCTGTTTTTT
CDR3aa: CASSIPLAGTGELFF

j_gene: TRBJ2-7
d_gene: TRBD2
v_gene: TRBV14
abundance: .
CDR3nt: TGTGCCAGCAGTTATGGGCCTACTAGCGTTGAGCAGTACTTC
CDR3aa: CASSYGPTSVEQYF

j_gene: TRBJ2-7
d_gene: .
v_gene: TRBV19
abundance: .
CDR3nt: TGTGCCAGTAGTAGGGACTTAAGCTCCTACGAGCAGTACTTC
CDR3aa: CASSRDLSSYEQYF

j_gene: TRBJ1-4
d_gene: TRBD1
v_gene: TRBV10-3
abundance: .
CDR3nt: TGTGCCACATATTCCGGGACAGGGGGAGAAAAACTGTTTTTT
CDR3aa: CATYSGTGGEKLFF

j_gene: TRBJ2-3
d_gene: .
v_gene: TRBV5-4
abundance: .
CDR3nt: TGTGCCAGCAGCTTGGAGGTGGGGCCCCGCACAGATACGCAGTATTTT
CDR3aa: CASSLEVGPRTDTQYF

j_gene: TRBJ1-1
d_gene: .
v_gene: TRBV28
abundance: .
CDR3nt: TGTGCCAGCAGGAAATGGCGGGACGCGAGGGACACTGAAGCTTTCTTT
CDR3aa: CASRKWRDARDTEAFF

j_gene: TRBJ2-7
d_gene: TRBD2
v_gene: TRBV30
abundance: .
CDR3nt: TGTGCCTGGAGGCACGGGAGGGAGCAGTACTTC
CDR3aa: CAWRHGREQYF

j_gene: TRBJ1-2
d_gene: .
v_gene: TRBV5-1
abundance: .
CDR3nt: TGCGCCAGCAGCTTGGAAGGTGGGCTTAACTATGGCTACACCTTC
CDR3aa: CASSLEGGLNYGYTF

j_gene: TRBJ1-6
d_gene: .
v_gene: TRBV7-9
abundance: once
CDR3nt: TGTGCCAGCAGCTTATTGGGGGGTAATTCACCCCTCCACTTT
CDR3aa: CASSLLGGNSPLHF

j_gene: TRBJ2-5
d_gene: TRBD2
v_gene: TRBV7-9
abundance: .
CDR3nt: TGTGCCAGCAGCTCTAGCGGGTGGAACCAAGAGACCCAGTACTTC
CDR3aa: CASSSSGWNQETQYF

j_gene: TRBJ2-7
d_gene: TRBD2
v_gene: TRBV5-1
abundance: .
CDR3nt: TGCGCCAGCAGCTTATCGGGAGGGACCTACGAGCAGTACTTC
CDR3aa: CASSLSGGTYEQYF

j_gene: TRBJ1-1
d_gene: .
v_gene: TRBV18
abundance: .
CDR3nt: TGTGCCAGCTCACCATCAGGGGCGATGAACACTGAAGCTTTCTTT
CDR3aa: CASSPSGAMNTEAFF

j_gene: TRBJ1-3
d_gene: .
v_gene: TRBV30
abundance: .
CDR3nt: TGTGCCTGGAGTCCGGTCCCTACTTTCTCTGGAAACACCATATATTTT
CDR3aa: CAWSPVPTFSGNTIYF

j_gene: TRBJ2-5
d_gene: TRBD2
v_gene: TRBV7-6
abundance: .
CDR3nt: TGTGCCAGCAGCAACGCACCGGGACTAGCGGGAGTAGAGACCCAGTACTTC
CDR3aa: CASSNAPGLAGVETQYF